A selection of T cell receptor beta chains follows, all from one sample in a study of cytomegalovirus exposure and HLA in healthy donors. The protocol was immunoSEQ multiplex PCR, while the TCRdb copy is restricted to in-frame clones and leaves out a portion. The sample contains some 89,000 clones, approximately 81% of which appear only once. Sequenced material: PBMCs. The receptor set was obtained from a man between 35 and 55 years old in good health and CMV-seropositive. Each CDR3 is given with its conserved first and last residue. A D gene is named only where the DNA matches it firmly. Clone size is stated in some rows and not others, as once, few, many or a class when expanded.

16,TRBJ1-5,TRBV19,NA,NA,CASSRGGGVSNQPQHF,TGTGCCAGTAGTCGAGGGGGGGGCGTAAGCAATCAGCCCCAGCATTTT
13,TRBJ1-5,TRBV25-1,NA,NA,CASGGSSNQPQHF,TGTGCCAGCGGCGGCTCCAGCAATCAGCCCCAGCATTTT
15,TRBJ1-2,TRBV4-1,NA,NA,CASSQVTQASYGYTF,TGCGCCAGCAGCCAAGTTACACAGGCCAGCTATGGCTACACCTTC
14,TRBJ2-7,TRBV9,NA,TRBD2,CASSFEGGSYEQYF,TGTGCCAGCAGCTTCGAGGGAGGGAGTTACGAGCAGTACTTC
11,TRBJ2-4,TRBV7-2,NA,TRBD2,CASSEAGIQYF,TGTGCCAGCAGCGAAGCGGGGATTCAGTACTTC
16,TRBJ2-3,TRBV10-3,NA,TRBD2,CAISEPTSGGTDTQYF,TGTGCCATCAGTGAACCGACTAGCGGGGGCACAGATACGCAGTATTTT
13,TRBJ2-1,TRBV29-1,NA,TRBD2,CSGGTGGGNEQFF,TGCAGCGGGGGGACGGGGGGTGGGAATGAGCAGTTCTTC
13,TRBJ1-1,TRBV7-3,NA,NA,CASSLEVEASRFF,TGTGCCAGCAGCTTAGAGGTGGAGGCTAGTCGCTTCTTT
15,TRBJ1-5,TRBV5-1,NA,TRBD1,CASSSGQGSNQPQHF,TGCGCCAGCAGCTCCGGACAGGGTAGCAATCAGCCCCAGCATTTT
15,TRBJ2-7,TRBV2,few,TRBD1,CASSSGQGRTYEQYF,TGTGCCAGCAGCTCCGGACAGGGAAGGACCTACGAGCAGTACTTC
16,TRBJ2-1,TRBV7-8,NA,NA,CASSLRGRGPYNEQFF,TGTGCCAGCAGCTTAAGGGGCAGGGGCCCCTACAATGAGCAGTTCTTC
12,TRBJ2-4,TRBV6-5,few,NA,CASSYRGSIQYF,TGTGCCAGCAGTTACAGGGGAAGCATTCAGTACTTC
13,TRBJ2-2,TRBV5-1,NA,NA,CASSLLQDGELFF,TGCGCCAGCAGCTTACTTCAAGACGGGGAGCTGTTTTTT
15,TRBJ2-1,TRBV6-1,NA,NA,CASSTGTLSHNEQFF,TGTGCCAGCAGCACCGGGACTCTAAGCCACAATGAGCAGTTCTTC
11,TRBJ2-3,TRBV5-1,NA,TRBD2,CASRRDYGQYF,TGCGCCAGCAGACGGGACTACGGTCAGTATTTT
15,TRBJ1-1,TRBV6-5,once,NA,CASSYRVGVNTEAFF,TGTGCCAGCAGTTACCGGGTCGGGGTGAACACTGAAGCCTTCTTT
12,TRBJ2-5,TRBV2,NA,NA,CASSLAQETQYF,TGTGCCAGCAGTCTAGCGCAGGAGACCCAGTACTTC
15,TRBJ1-2,TRBV6-6,NA,TRBD1,CASSYSPGQGYGYTF,TGTGCCAGCAGTTACTCACCGGGACAGGGGTATGGCTACACCTTC
13,TRBJ2-7,TRBV7-9,NA,TRBD1,CASNLPGRGEQYF,TGTGCCAGCAACCTGCCGGGCAGGGGGGAGCAGTACTTC
17,TRBJ1-4,TRBV5-5,NA,NA,CASSSLTALPDLEKLFF,TGTGCCAGCAGCTCATTGACAGCACTGCCTGATTTGGAAAAACTGTTTTTT
17,TRBJ1-5,TRBV7-9,once,NA,CASSSRHGVGSNQPQHF,TGTGCCAGCAGCTCCCGGCACGGGGTCGGAAGCAATCAGCCCCAGCATTTT
16,TRBJ2-1,TRBV7-2,NA,TRBD2,CASSLTGTSGYNEQFF,TGTGCCAGCAGCTTAACCGGGACTAGCGGATACAATGAGCAGTTCTTC
16,TRBJ2-2,TRBV18,NA,NA,CASSLVVARDTGELFF,TGTGCCAGCTCACTAGTAGTGGCACGGGACACCGGGGAGCTGTTTTTT
16,TRBJ2-1,TRBV11-3,once,TRBD2,CASSLGGGGNSDEQFF,TGTGCCAGCAGCTTAGGTGGCGGGGGAAATTCGGATGAGCAGTTCTTC
15,TRBJ1-2,TRBV5-4,few,NA,CASSLAGREGYGYTF,TGTGCCAGCAGCTTGGCCGGCAGGGAAGGATATGGCTACACCTTC
16,TRBJ1-5,TRBV7-9,NA,TRBD1,CSSSPPGDRGYQPQHF,TGTTCCAGCAGCCCTCCCGGGGACAGGGGCTATCAGCCCCAGCATTTT
12,TRBJ1-3,TRBV12-5,NA,NA,CASSGFGNTIYF,TGTGCTAGTTCAGGGTTTGGAAACACCATATATTTT
16,TRBJ2-5,TRBV11-2,NA,TRBD2,CASSLTSGSRRETQYF,TGTGCCAGCAGCCTGACTAGCGGGAGTAGGCGGGAGACCCAGTACTTC
16,TRBJ2-5,TRBV27,few,TRBD2,CASSLTGLAKQETQYF,TGTGCCAGCAGTTTAACCGGACTAGCGAAACAAGAGACCCAGTACTTC
15,TRBJ1-1,TRBV11-3,NA,NA,CASSLGQAPNTEAFF,TGTGCCAGCAGCTTAGGACAGGCCCCGAACACTGAAGCTTTCTTT
15,TRBJ2-5,TRBV28,NA,TRBD2,CASSFLAGQQETQYF,TGTGCCAGCAGTTTCCTAGCGGGACAGCAAGAGACCCAGTACTTC
19,TRBJ2-7,TRBV5-6,few,TRBD1,CASSGFGQGAWGFSYEQYF,TGTGCCAGCAGCGGCTTCGGACAGGGGGCATGGGGGTTCTCCTACGAGCAGTACTTC
16,TRBJ2-2,TRBV7-2,NA,TRBD1,CASSSRDRGNTGELFF,TGTGCCAGCAGCTCGCGCGACAGGGGAAACACCGGGGAGCTGTTTTTT
14,TRBJ2-7,TRBV11-2,NA,TRBD1,CASSSRTGSYEQYF,TGTGCCAGCAGCTCCAGGACAGGGAGCTACGAGCAGTACTTC